The 16 T cell receptor beta chains given below trace back to one sample, sequenced in a study of CD8 T cells in ankylosing spondylitis. TCRdb reprocessed the 5' RACE reads with MiXCR, giving one entry per CDR3 protein. Here the sample spans more than 300,000 distinct CDR3 sequences, 9.5% to 13% being singletons. Sequenced: blood, either unsorted or a sorted T cell fraction (not recorded which). The receptors derive from a female donor with ankylosing spondylitis or in good health (not recorded which).

The rearrangement links TRBV28 to TRBJ2-2; unclear D gene. Germline V gene lookup returns CDR1 MDHEN and CDR2 SYDVKM. Trimming pared 5 bases from V and 6 bases from J, leaving 10 bases between. This CDR3 is built from 13 residues. In DNA form, the CDR3 reads TGTGCCAGCAGTGGTCAGAAGTCCGGGGAGCTGTTTTTT. Translation gives CASSGQKSGELFF.

The chain uses TRBV20-1 and TRBJ2-3; the D is unclear. The V and J ends lost 6 bases and 3 bases respectively, with 7 bases between them. This CDR3 comprises 11 residues. Germline-derived CDR1 and CDR2 are DFQATT and SNEGSKA (reference sequence). The CDR3 loop is CSAGLTDTQYF. In nucleotides, the CDR3 is TGCAGTGCCGGCCTGACAGATACGCAGTATTTT.

This chain uses TRBV27 with TRBJ2-5; D is possibly TRBD2 (6 bases). This CDR3 has 16 residues. Deletions cut 2 bases from V and 1 base from J, with 14 bases between. The germline CDR1 and CDR2 sequences are MNHEY and SMNVEV (reference sequence). In nucleotides, the CDR3 is TGTGCCAGCAGTTTAGGATGGAGTAGCGGCCAAGAGACCCAGTACTTC. It specifies CASSLGWSSGQETQYF.

This clonotype was found a few times. The V and J genes are TRBV14 and TRBJ1-1, with 11 bases identical to TRBD1. Germline V gene data show CDR1 as SGHDN and CDR2 as FVKESK. J lost 6 bases, V lost 4 bases, and 13 bases had no gene match. This CDR3 has 17 amino acids. CDR3 region: CASSPQRGQGGVAEAFF. The DNA of the CDR3 is TGTGCCAGCAGCCCCCAGCGGGGACAGGGGGGGGTTGCTGAAGCTTTCTTT.

This clonotype showed up many times. CDR3 coding DNA: TGCAGTGCTCCCGGGACTACCAGGGAGACCCAGTACTTC. Amino acids: CSAPGTTRETQYF. This sequence joins TRBV20-1 and TRBJ2-5; 7 nucleotides match TRBD2. Germline V gene data show CDR1 as DFQATT and CDR2 as SNEGSKA (reference sequence). Trimming at V came to 5 bases and at J to 5 bases, leaving 8 bases not matched to a gene. This CDR3 region has 13 residues.

This clonotype has a handful of counts. CDR3 region: CASSPGVDQQFF. CDR3 sequence (DNA): TGTGCCAGCTCACCGGGGGTCGATCAGCAGTTCTTC. V is TRBV18 and J is TRBJ2-1, with D perhaps matching TRBD1 or TRBD2 (5 bases each). The CDR3 length is 12 residues. With 3 bases removed from V and 11 bases from J, the gap between germline ends came to 11 bases. Germline lookup yields CDR1 KGHSH and CDR2 LQKENI. Based on the CDR3 plus reference TRBV18 and TRBJ2-1, the full variable domain is NAGVMQNPRHLVRRRGQEARLRCSPMKGHSHVYWYRQLPEEGLKFMVYLQKENIIDESGMPKERFSAEFPKEGPSILRIQQVVRGDSAAYFCASSPGVDQQFFGPGTRLTVL.

This clonotype was observed many times. The rearrangement uses TRBV5-5 and TRBJ1-3, with D perhaps TRBD1 (6 bases). CDR1 and CDR2 from the germline V gene are SGHKS and YYEKEE (reference sequence). CDR3 length: 16 amino acids. V was pared by 4 bases and J by 1 base, with 15 bases between. The CDR3 DNA reads TGTGCCAGCAGCAAGACAGGCCAGATATCTGGAAACACCATATATTTT. It codes for CASSKTGQISGNTIYF.

A few counts support this clonotype. The chain employs TRBV5-1 and TRBJ2-5; TRBD2 aligns across 8 bases. The CDR3 loop spans 15 amino acids. The J segment lost 2 bases and the V segment lost 4 bases, leaving 7 bases of the junction unmatched. CDR1 SGHRS and CDR2 YFSETQ come from the germline V gene. The DNA for the CDR3 is TGCGCCAGCAGCACCGCTAGCGGGCCTCAAGAGACCCAGTACTTC. Amino acids: CASSTASGPQETQYF.

This clonotype was recorded at least ten times. This chain links TRBV7-3 with TRBJ2-1, with 9 bases matching TRBD2. Losses at the gene ends were 4 bases for V and 7 bases for J; bases not matched to a gene: 5. The V gene's germline CDR1 is SGHTA and CDR2 FQGTGA. The CDR3 has 14 residues. The CDR3 loop is CASSYAGGTNEQFF. DNA of the CDR3: TGTGCCAGCAGCTACGCGGGGGGGACAAATGAGCAGTTCTTC.

This clonotype showed up many times. The chain couples TRBV11-2 to TRBJ2-7, with D unclear. The CDR3 runs to 14 residues. Germline CDR1 reads SGHAT; CDR2 reads FQNNGV. Trimming removed 3 bases at V and 1 base at J, with 10 bases between. The CDR3 DNA reads TGTGCCAGCAGCTTGAGGCAGGCATCCTACGAGCAGTACTTC. Its protein is CASSLRQASYEQYF.

This clonotype was observed at least ten times. The chain carries TRBV5-1 and TRBJ2-3; possibly TRBD1 or TRBD2 for D (5 bases each). The CDR3 extends over 14 amino acids. Germline V gene sequence: CDR1 SGHRS, CDR2 YFSETQ. V dropped 5 bases and J dropped 2 bases, with 12 bases sitting between them. The CDR3 bases are TGCGCCAGCAGTGAGGGGCCTGTCACAGATACGCAGTATTTT. This gives the protein CASSEGPVTDTQYF.

The chain couples TRBV29-1 to TRBJ1-2, with D possibly being TRBD1 (5 bases). From germline, CDR1 is SQVTM and CDR2 ANQGSEA. The CDR3 is made up of 12 amino acids. V was clipped by 7 bases and J by 0 bases, with 9 bases between them. The CDR3 is CSGGLANYGYTF. The CDR3 region has the DNA TGCAGCGGGGGCCTAGCTAACTATGGCTACACCTTC. Full variable domain (rest looked up from reference TRBV29-1 and TRBJ1-2): SAVISQKPSRDICQRGTSLTIQCQVDSQVTMMFWYRQQPGQSLTLIATANQGSEATYESGFVIDKFPISRPNLTFSTLTVSNMSPEDSSIYLCSGGLANYGYTFGSGTRLTVV.

This clonotype was detected many times. The gene calls are TRBV20-1 and TRBJ1-5; D gene ambiguous. This CDR3 region has 14 residues. Trimming cost V 4 bases and J 7 bases, with 17 bases left between them. The germline CDR1 and CDR2 sequences are DFQATT and SNEGSKA (reference sequence). The CDR3 region has the DNA TGCAGTGCTAAGGAGTTGTCAGGAACGCAGCCCCAGCATTTT. Amino acids: CSAKELSGTQPQHF.

Only a few counts were recorded for this clonotype. The chain employs TRBV5-1 and TRBJ2-3, with 15 bases aligning to TRBD2. Per the germline V gene, CDR1 is SGHRS and CDR2 is YFSETQ. After removal of 7 bases from V and 2 bases from J, the junction contained 5 bases not matched to a gene. CDR3 length: 16 amino acids. The CDR3 reads CASGRTSGGATDTQYF. CDR3 coding DNA: TGCGCCAGCGGCAGGACTAGCGGGGGGGCCACAGATACGCAGTATTTT. The whole variable domain, remainder taken from reference TRBV5-1 and TRBJ2-3, is KAGVTQTPRYLIKTRGQQVTLSCSPISGHRSVSWYQQTPGQGLQFLFEYFSETQRNKGNFPGRFSGRQFSNSRSEMNVSTLELGDSALYLCASGRTSGGATDTQYFGPGTRLTVL.

This clonotype was seen at least ten times. The chain combines TRBV5-1 with TRBJ2-2, with D possibly matching TRBD2 (6 bases). Germline values: CDR1 SGHRS, CDR2 YFSETQ. V lost 5 bases to trimming and J lost 2 bases, with 10 bases between them. The length of the CDR3 is 14 residues. CDR3 in DNA: TGCGCCAGCAGAGGAGGGTCCAACACCGGGGAGCTGTTTTTT. Translating gives CASRGGSNTGELFF.

This clonotype was picked up many times. CDR3 in DNA: TGCGCCAGCAGCTTGGACCGGGGATCACCCCTCCACTTT. Its translation is CASSLDRGSPLHF. V gene TRBV5-1 combines with J gene TRBJ1-6; D is undetermined. The CDR3 runs to 13 residues. V lost 0 bases, J lost 10 bases, and 8 bases lay in between. Germline CDR1 reads SGHRS; CDR2 reads YFSETQ.